This TCR beta chain was found in a study of blood T cell repertoires in COVID-19. About the research overall: The United States, Italy and Spain provided the acute and convalescent COVID-19 samples. PBMCs, B-cell-depleted T cells, or T cells provided the cDNA or gDNA that made up the material.

The germline V and J ends were trimmed by 7 bases and 7 bases, with 13 bases remaining between them. Germline V gene lookup returns CDR1 SGHDN and CDR2 FVKESK. This CDR3 spans 13 amino acids. In the source study's methods: Reference gene primer amplification in the assay estimated nucleated cell counts. TCRdb's copy holds only in-frame clones and misses some; the assay was immunoSEQ multiplex PCR. The V and J calls and clone size were taken over from that table, and D and trimming were inferred from the DNA. The sample consists of about 360,000 clones, around four fifths of them appearing once. The chain couples TRBV14 to TRBJ1-4; D may be TRBD1 (5 bases). The sequence was collected from a man between 25 and 39 years old with active or convalescent COVID-19. Sequencing used peripheral blood. CDR3: CASNTGFFEKLFF. Written as DNA, the CDR3 is TGTGCCAGCAACACAGGCTTCTTTGAAAAACTGTTTTTT.